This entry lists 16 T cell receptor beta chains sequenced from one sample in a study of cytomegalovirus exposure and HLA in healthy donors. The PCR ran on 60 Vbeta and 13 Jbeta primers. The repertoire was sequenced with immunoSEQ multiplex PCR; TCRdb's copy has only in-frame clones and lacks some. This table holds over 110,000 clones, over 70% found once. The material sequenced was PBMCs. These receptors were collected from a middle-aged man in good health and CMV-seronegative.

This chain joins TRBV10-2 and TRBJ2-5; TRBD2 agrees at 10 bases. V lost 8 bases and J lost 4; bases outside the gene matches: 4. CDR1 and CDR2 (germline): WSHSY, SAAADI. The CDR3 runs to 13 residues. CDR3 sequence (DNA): TGCGCCAGCGGGCTAGCGGGGGTAGAGACCCAGTACTTC. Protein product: CASGLAGVETQYF.

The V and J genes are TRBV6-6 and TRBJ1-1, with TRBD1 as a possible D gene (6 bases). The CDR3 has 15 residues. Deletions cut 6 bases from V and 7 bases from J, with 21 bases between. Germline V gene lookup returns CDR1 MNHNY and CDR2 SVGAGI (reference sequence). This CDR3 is CASSLLSPQGSEAFF. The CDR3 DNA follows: TGTGCCAGCAGCCTGCTTAGCCCGCAGGGGAGTGAAGCTTTCTTT.

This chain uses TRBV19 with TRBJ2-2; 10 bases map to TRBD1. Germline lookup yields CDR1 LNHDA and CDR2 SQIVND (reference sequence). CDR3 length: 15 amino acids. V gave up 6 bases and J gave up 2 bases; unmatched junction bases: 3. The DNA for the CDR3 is TGTGCCAGTAGATGGACAGGGGGAAACACCGGGGAGCTGTTTTTT. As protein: CASRWTGGNTGELFF.

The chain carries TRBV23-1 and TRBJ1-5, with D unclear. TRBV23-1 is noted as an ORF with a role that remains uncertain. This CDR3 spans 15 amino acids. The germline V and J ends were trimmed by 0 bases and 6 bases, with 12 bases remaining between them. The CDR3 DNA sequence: TGCGCCAGCAGTCAATCTGTAAGAGCGGCTCAGCCCCAGCATTTT. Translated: CASSQSVRAAQPQHF.

CDR3 in amino acids: CATSAPTVIYNSPLHF. CDR3 sequence (DNA): TGTGCCACCAGTGCCCCAACAGTGATCTATAATTCACCCCTCCACTTT. This chain links TRBV15 with TRBJ1-6, with unresolved D. The germline V and J ends were trimmed by 6 bases and 3 bases, with 15 bases remaining between them. The CDR3 totals 16 residues. Germline V CDR1 and CDR2: LNHNV, YYDKDF (reference sequence).

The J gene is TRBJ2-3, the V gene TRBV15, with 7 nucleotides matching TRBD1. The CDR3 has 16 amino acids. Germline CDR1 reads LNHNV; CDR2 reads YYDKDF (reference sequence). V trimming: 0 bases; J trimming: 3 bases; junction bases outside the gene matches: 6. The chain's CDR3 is CATSRDKRGLTDTQYF. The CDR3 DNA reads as TGTGCCACCAGCAGAGATAAAAGGGGGCTAACAGATACGCAGTATTTT.

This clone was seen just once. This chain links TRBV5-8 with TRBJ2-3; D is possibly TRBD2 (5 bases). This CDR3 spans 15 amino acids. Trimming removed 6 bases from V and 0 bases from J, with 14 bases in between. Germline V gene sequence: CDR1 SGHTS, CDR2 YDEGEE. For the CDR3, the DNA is TGTGCCAGCAACCGCTGGACGGGGAGCACAGATACGCAGTATTTT. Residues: CASNRWTGSTDTQYF.

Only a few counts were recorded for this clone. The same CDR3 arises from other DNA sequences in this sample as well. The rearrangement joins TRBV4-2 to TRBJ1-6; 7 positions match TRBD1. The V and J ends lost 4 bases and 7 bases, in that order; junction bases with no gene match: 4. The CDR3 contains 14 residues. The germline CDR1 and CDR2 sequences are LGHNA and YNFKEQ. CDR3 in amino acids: CASSLPGQNSPLHF. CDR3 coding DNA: TGTGCCAGCAGCCTTCCGGGACAGAATTCACCCCTCCACTTT.

CDR3 in DNA: TGTGCCAGCAGTGGCCAGGGGGCGTTTTACGAGCAGTACTTC. This sequence encodes CASSGQGAFYEQYF. The chain carries TRBV6-6 and TRBJ2-5; 8 nucleotides match TRBD1. The better agreement between TRBJ2-7 and the DNA end casts doubt on the J call. Looked up from germline, CDR1 is MNHNY and CDR2 is SVGAGI (reference sequence). CDR3 length equals 14 residues.

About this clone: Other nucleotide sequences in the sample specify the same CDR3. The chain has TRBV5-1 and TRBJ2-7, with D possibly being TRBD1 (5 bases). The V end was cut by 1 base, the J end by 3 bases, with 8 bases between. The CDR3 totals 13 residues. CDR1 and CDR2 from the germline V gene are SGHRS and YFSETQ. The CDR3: CASSLLGDYEQYF. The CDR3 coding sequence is TGCGCCAGCAGCTTGTTAGGGGACTACGAGCAGTACTTC.

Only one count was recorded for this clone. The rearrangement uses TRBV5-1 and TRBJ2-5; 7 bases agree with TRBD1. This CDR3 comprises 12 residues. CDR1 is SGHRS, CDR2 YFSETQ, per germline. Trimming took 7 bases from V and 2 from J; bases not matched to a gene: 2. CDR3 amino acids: CASRQGQETQYF. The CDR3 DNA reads TGCGCCAGCCGACAGGGACAAGAGACCCAGTACTTC.

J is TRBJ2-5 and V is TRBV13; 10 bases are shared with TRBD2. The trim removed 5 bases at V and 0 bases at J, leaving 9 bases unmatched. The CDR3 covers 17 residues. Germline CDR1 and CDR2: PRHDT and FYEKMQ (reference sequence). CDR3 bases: TGTGCCAGCAGCCCCTCATTACTAGCGGGGTACCAAGAGACCCAGTACTTC. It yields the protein CASSPSLLAGYQETQYF.

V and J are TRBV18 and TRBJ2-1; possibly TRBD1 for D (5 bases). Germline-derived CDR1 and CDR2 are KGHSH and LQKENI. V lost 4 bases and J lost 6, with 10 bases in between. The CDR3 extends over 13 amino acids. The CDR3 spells CASSRPDSNEQFF. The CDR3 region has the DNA TGTGCCAGCTCACGACCAGACAGCAATGAGCAGTTCTTC.

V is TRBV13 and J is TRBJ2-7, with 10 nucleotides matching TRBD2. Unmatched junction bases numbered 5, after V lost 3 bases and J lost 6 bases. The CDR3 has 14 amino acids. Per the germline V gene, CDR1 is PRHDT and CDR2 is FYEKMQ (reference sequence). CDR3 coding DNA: TGTGCCAGCAGCTTGGGGCTAGCGGGGGCCGAGCAGTACTTC. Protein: CASSLGLAGAEQYF.

In nucleotides, the CDR3 is TGTGCTAGTGGTTTGGCGCCAGGAGGGGCCTACGAGCAGTACTTC. Translating it yields CASGLAPGGAYEQYF. The chain recombines TRBV12-5 with TRBJ2-7, with D tentatively TRBD2 (6 bases). Germline V gene sequence: CDR1 LGHNT, CDR2 FRNRAP. Between the trimmed V and J ends, which lost 1 base and 2 bases, there was a span of 12 bases. The CDR3 runs 15 residues.

The CDR3 nucleotides are TGTGCCAGCAGCCCATCCAGTGGGACAGGCTTTAACACCGGGGAGCTGTTTTTT. This gives the protein CASSPSSGTGFNTGELFF. V is TRBV28 and J is TRBJ2-2, with 8 bases matching TRBD1. The junction had 14 bases not matched to a gene; V was cut back by 6 bases and J by 2 bases. The CDR3 contains 18 residues. CDR1 is MDHEN, CDR2 SYDVKM, per germline.